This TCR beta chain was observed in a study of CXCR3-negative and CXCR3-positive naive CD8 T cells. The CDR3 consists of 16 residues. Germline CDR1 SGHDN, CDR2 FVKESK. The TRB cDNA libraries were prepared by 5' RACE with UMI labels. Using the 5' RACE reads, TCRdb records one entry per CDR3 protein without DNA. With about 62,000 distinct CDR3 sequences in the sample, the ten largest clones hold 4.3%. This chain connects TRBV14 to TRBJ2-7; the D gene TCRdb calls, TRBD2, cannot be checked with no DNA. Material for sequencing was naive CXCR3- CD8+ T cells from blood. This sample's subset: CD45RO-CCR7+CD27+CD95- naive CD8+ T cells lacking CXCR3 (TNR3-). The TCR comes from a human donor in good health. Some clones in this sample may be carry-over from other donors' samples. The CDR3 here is CASSQGPREGGYEQYF.